These 26 T cell receptor beta chains originate from one sample sequenced in a study of CD8+CD57+ T cells in acquired aplastic anemia. CDR3 and TCR beta VDJ profiling relied on genomic DNA as the template. One entry per CDR3 protein, called by TCRdb with MiXCR from the reads. The data contain about 220,000 distinct CDR3 sequences, around half of them singletons. Patients selected for sequencing had displayed CD8+CD57+ cell expansion by flow cytometry. Sequences were obtained from sorted CD4+, CD8+, or CD8+CD57+ T cells (not recorded which) from PBMCs. These receptors all stem from a human donor with aplastic anemia.

In this sample, this clonotype turned up many times. V and J are TRBV3-1 and TRBJ2-1; 10 nucleotides line up with TRBD1. The CDR3 contains 15 residues. CDR1 is LGHDT and CDR2 is YNNKEL in the germline V gene (reference sequence). The trim removed 4 bases at V and 4 bases at J, leaving 4 bases unmatched. The CDR3, as DNA: TGTGCCAGCAGCCCGGGACAGGGGTTATACAATGAGCAGTTCTTC. It encodes CASSPGQGLYNEQFF.

The chain combines TRBV2 with TRBJ2-1; D possibly matches TRBD1 or TRBD2 (6 bases each). Trimming left V 2 bases short and J 1 base short, with 12 bases between. The CDR3 sequence is 16 residues long. Per germline, CDR1 SNHLY and CDR2 FYNNEI. CDR3 bases: TGTGCCAGCAGTGAACGGGGGACATCATCCTACAATGAGCAGTTCTTC. Protein: CASSERGTSSYNEQFF.

This chain links TRBV10-3 with TRBJ2-5, with 14 bases identical to TRBD2. CDR1 is ENHRY and CDR2 is SYGVKD in the germline V gene. The CDR3 runs to 16 residues. Trimming cost V 2 bases and J 5 bases; bases outside gene matches: 4. The CDR3 DNA reads as TGTGCCATCAGTGAGGGGACTAGCGGGAGAGGGGAGACCCAGTACTTC. Residues: CAISEGTSGRGETQYF.

The table lists this clonotype with many counts. The V and J genes are TRBV19 and TRBJ2-1; 7 nucleotides align to TRBD1. Germline V gives CDR1 LNHDA, CDR2 SQIVND (reference sequence). This CDR3 contains 15 residues. The junction had 10 bases not matched to a gene; V was cut back by 7 bases and J by 4 bases. CDR3: CASKMEQGIYNEQFF. CDR3 nucleotide sequence: TGTGCCAGTAAAATGGAACAGGGGATATACAATGAGCAGTTCTTC.

This clonotype was found a few times. The gene calls are TRBV19 and TRBJ2-2, with TRBD1 matching 8 bases. V gave up 2 bases and J gave up 5 bases; unmatched junction bases: 4. The CDR3 spans 15 residues. Germline V gene lookup returns CDR1 LNHDA and CDR2 SQIVND (reference sequence). The CDR3 spells CASSIQGALTGELFF. CDR3 DNA: TGTGCCAGTAGTATACAGGGGGCATTGACCGGGGAGCTGTTTTTT. Full variable domain (missing parts from reference TRBV19 and TRBJ2-2): DGGITQSPKYLFRKEGQNVTLSCEQNLNHDAMYWYRQDPGQGLRLIYYSQIVNDFQKGDIAEGYSVSREKKESFPLTVTSAQKNPTAFYLCASSIQGALTGELFFGEGSRLTVL.

Ten or more counts support this clonotype. The rearrangement links TRBV9 to TRBJ1-1, with D uncertain. The CDR3 has 13 amino acids. Germline lookup yields CDR1 SGDLS and CDR2 YYNGEE. Deletions cut 4 bases from V and 1 base from J, with 8 bases between. The CDR3 sequence is CASSTRANTEAFF. CDR3 DNA sequence: TGTGCCAGCAGCACCCGAGCGAACACTGAAGCTTTCTTT. Full variable domain (missing parts from reference TRBV9 and TRBJ1-1): DSGVTQTPKHLITATGQRVTLRCSPRSGDLSVYWYQQSLDQGLQFLIQYYNGEERAKGNILERFSAQQFPDLHSELNLSSLELGDSALYFCASSTRANTEAFFGQGTRLTVV.

This clonotype was counted between two and nine times. The V gene is TRBV27, the J gene TRBJ2-1; 8 nucleotides agree with TRBD2. The CDR3 runs 15 residues. Germline V lookup: CDR1 MNHEY, CDR2 SMNVEV (reference sequence). With V trimmed by 5 bases and J by 6 bases, 9 bases remained unmatched. CDR3: CASSIIGGDLNEQFF. The CDR3 bases are TGTGCCAGCAGTATAATCGGGGGGGATCTCAATGAGCAGTTCTTC.

This clonotype was observed at least ten times. This chain uses TRBV9 with TRBJ2-7; TRBD2 matches 9 bases. The V gene end was trimmed by 4 bases and the J gene end by 4 bases; junction bases not matched to a gene: 6. The CDR3 totals 14 residues. In germline, CDR1 is SGDLS, CDR2 YYNGEE. CDR3 DNA: TGTGCCAGCAGCCCCGTAGCGGGAGCATACGAGCAGTACTTC. This gives the protein CASSPVAGAYEQYF.

This clonotype was counted between two and nine times. The chain couples TRBV4-1 to TRBJ2-3; no reliable D call. Germline values: CDR1 MGHRA, CDR2 YSYEKL. Trimming stripped 1 base from V and 0 bases from J, with 14 bases between. This CDR3 region has 17 residues. The CDR3 sequence: CASSQVPCCGSTDTQYF. The DNA of the CDR3 is TGCGCCAGCAGCCAAGTTCCCTGCTGCGGAAGCACAGATACGCAGTATTTT.

The chain uses TRBV27 and TRBJ1-2; unclear D gene. Trimming left V 0 bases short and J 2 bases short, with 13 bases between. There are 16 residues in the CDR3. Germline V gene sequence: CDR1 MNHEY, CDR2 SMNVEV (reference sequence). The CDR3 coding sequence is TGTGCCAGCAGTTTATCGATGTCGGGCAGAAACTATGGCTACACCTTC. It encodes CASSLSMSGRNYGYTF.

This clonotype appeared a few times. The V gene is TRBV6-5, the J gene TRBJ1-6; D is undetermined. Germline V CDR1 and CDR2: MNHEY, SVGAGI. V gave up 5 bases and J gave up 0 bases, with 14 bases separating them. The CDR3 covers 17 residues. CDR3 protein: CASSEAYSSSYNSPLHF. In DNA form, the CDR3 reads TGTGCCAGCAGTGAAGCTTACTCGAGCTCCTATAATTCACCCCTCCACTTT.

This clonotype was detected only a few times. The chain recombines TRBV15 with TRBJ2-3; D is ambiguous. V was shortened by 3 bases and J by 2 bases, with 9 bases between the two germline ends. CDR3 length: 14 amino acids. Germline loops: CDR1 LNHNV, CDR2 YYDKDF (reference sequence). DNA for the CDR3: TGTGCCACCAGCAGCCTCAATCCCACAGATACGCAGTATTTT. Translation gives CATSSLNPTDTQYF.

The chain links TRBV6-1 to TRBJ1-1; no clear D gene. The CDR3 extends over 14 amino acids. Trimming stripped 2 bases from V and 3 bases from J, with 10 bases between. Germline V gene data show CDR1 as MNHNS and CDR2 as SASEGT. The CDR3 loop reads CASSEHPLYTEAFF. In nucleotides, the CDR3 is TGTGCCAGCAGTGAACATCCGTTATACACTGAAGCTTTCTTT.

This clonotype has at least ten counts. The V call is TRBV29-1, the J call TRBJ2-7; perhaps TRBD2 as D (6 bases). Trimming took off 5 bases at V and 3 bases at J, with 29 bases between the two ends. Looked up from germline, CDR1 is SQVTM and CDR2 is ANQGSEA. This CDR3 spans 18 amino acids. The CDR3 protein is CSVPVVGAGKKSGYEQYF. The CDR3 DNA reads as TGCAGCGTTCCAGTGGTCGGGGCGGGAAAGAAAAGTGGCTACGAGCAGTACTTC.

About this clonotype itself: At one end, the junction sequence differs from germline, possibly due to a read error. This sequence joins TRBV25-1 and TRBJ2-1; D could derive from TRBD1 or TRBD2 (5 bases each). This CDR3 contains 13 residues. Per the germline V gene, CDR1 is MGHDK and CDR2 is SYGVNS. CDR3 nucleotides: TGTGCTAGCAGTGAGGGGATGAATAGTGAGCAGTTCTTC. Amino acid sequence: CASSEGMNSEQFF.

The chain carries TRBV30 and TRBJ2-7, with D possibly being TRBD2 (6 bases). Germline assignment: CDR1 GTSNPN and CDR2 SVGIG (reference sequence). Trimming removed 0 bases from V and 6 bases from J, with 12 bases in between. This CDR3 contains 13 residues. CDR3 sequence: CAWSVGGSSEQYF. The CDR3 DNA reads TGTGCCTGGAGTGTAGGAGGGTCCAGCGAGCAGTACTTC.

As regards this clonotype: A clone one base away is much larger, so this may be a read error. V usage is TRBV7-9 and J usage is TRBJ2-5; weak D call: TRBD2 (5 bases). Germline V gene data show CDR1 as SEHNR and CDR2 as FQNEAQ (reference sequence). The CDR3 consists of 15 residues. V was pared by 1 base and J by 3 bases, with 12 bases between. This CDR3 reads CASSLGAGVKETQYF. CDR3 in DNA: TGTGCCAGCAGCTTAGGGGCCGGGGTAAAAGAGACCCAGTACTTC.

This clonotype has just a few counts. The chain is built from TRBV5-4 and TRBJ1-4; the match to TRBD1 covers 7 bases. Germline trimming cut 4 bases from V and 2 bases from J; bases unmatched to any gene: 5. The CDR3 spans 15 residues. CDR1 and CDR2 (germline): SGHNT, YYREEE (reference sequence). CDR3 nucleotides: TGTGCCAGCAGCGGAACAGGGGAGACTAATGAAAAACTGTTTTTT. This translates into CASSGTGETNEKLFF.

This clonotype was seen many times. The chain links TRBV24-1 to TRBJ2-3; 7 bases map to TRBD1. Losses at the gene ends were 2 bases for V and 2 bases for J; bases not matched to a gene: 9. Germline CDR1 is KGHDR and CDR2 is SFDVKD. The CDR3 contains 17 residues. Here the CDR3 DNA reads TGTGCCACCAGTGATTCCACAGGGGACCCCCTCACAGATACGCAGTATTTT. Translated: CATSDSTGDPLTDTQYF.

This clonotype was recorded at least ten times. The chain employs TRBV19 and TRBJ1-4, with D unclear. Germline V gene lookup returns CDR1 LNHDA and CDR2 SQIVND (reference sequence). Trimming took off 2 bases at V and 2 bases at J, with 9 bases between the two ends. The CDR3 loop spans 15 amino acids. CDR3 sequence: CASSIRVWTNEKLFF. The CDR3, as DNA: TGTGCCAGTAGTATAAGGGTATGGACTAATGAAAAACTGTTTTTT.

The rearrangement uses TRBV20-1 and TRBJ2-7, with unresolved D. This CDR3 is 13 amino acids long. Trimming took 0 bases from V and 1 from J, leaving 7 bases between them. Germline V gene lookup returns CDR1 DFQATT and CDR2 SNEGSKA (reference sequence). CDR3 coding DNA: TGCAGTGCTAGAGATCCAGTTTCCTACGAGCAGTACTTC. Encoded protein: CSARDPVSYEQYF.

The J gene is TRBJ2-7, the V gene TRBV7-2, with 7 positions matching TRBD2. This CDR3 region has 13 residues. Germline-derived CDR1 and CDR2 are SGHTA and FQGNSA. With V trimmed by 6 bases and J by 3 bases, 5 bases remained unmatched. This chain's CDR3 is CASSESGVYEQYF. CDR3 nucleotides: TGTGCCAGCAGTGAAAGCGGGGTCTACGAGCAGTACTTC.

In its sample, this clonotype was seen a few times. The rearrangement joins TRBV7-6 to TRBJ2-7; 14 bases fit TRBD2. The CDR3 consists of 14 residues. The trim removed 8 bases at V and 3 bases at J, leaving 3 bases unmatched. Per germline, CDR1 SGHVS and CDR2 FNYEAQ. CDR3 coding DNA: TGTGCCAGCGCCGGGACTAGCGGGAGCTACGAGCAGTACTTC. Its protein is CASAGTSGSYEQYF. Variable domain in full (rest from reference TRBV7-6 and TRBJ2-7): GAGVSQSPRYKVTKRGQDVALRCDPISGHVSLYWYRQALGQGPEFLTYFNYEAQQDKSGLPNDRFSAERPEGSISTLTIQRTEQRDSAMYRCASAGTSGSYEQYFGPGTRLTVT.

This clonotype was seen repeatedly, ten times or more. This chain connects TRBV6-1 to TRBJ2-7; D is uncertain. CDR3 length equals 13 residues. Germline values: CDR1 MNHNS, CDR2 SASEGT. V lost 2 bases and J 3 bases, leaving 8 bases between the germline ends. Here the CDR3 DNA reads TGTGCCAGCAGTGAACTGGCCCACTACGAGCAGTACTTC. Amino acid sequence: CASSELAHYEQYF.

At least ten counts were recorded for this clonotype. The gene calls are TRBV4-1 and TRBJ2-7; 7 bases map to TRBD1. The V segment lost 3 bases and the J segment 0 bases; nucleotides outside the gene matches: 8. The CDR3 is made up of 16 amino acids. Germline loops: CDR1 MGHRA, CDR2 YSYEKL. The CDR3 loop reads CASSQIAGGSSYEQYF. Written as DNA, the CDR3 is TGCGCCAGCAGCCAGATTGCAGGGGGTAGCTCCTACGAGCAGTACTTC.

This clonotype was detected many times. The chain is built from TRBV7-9 and TRBJ1-2, with TRBD1 matching over 7 bases. Germline-derived CDR1 and CDR2 are SEHNR and FQNEAQ (reference sequence). CDR3 length: 15 residues. The V gene end was trimmed by 5 bases and the J gene end by 3 bases; junction bases not matched to a gene: 9. The chain's CDR3 is CASSGTGTEDYGYTF. The CDR3 DNA reads as TGTGCCAGCAGCGGCACCGGGACAGAGGACTATGGCTACACCTTC.